Sequencing of this T cell receptor beta chain was carried out in a study of shared clonotypes between healthy human individuals. Study details: Used for every donor were three CD4 naive, three CD4 memory, two CD8 naive and one CD8 memory plate.

Genomic DNA from each subset was divided evenly over several immunoSEQ plates. The protocol was immunoSEQ multiplex PCR, while the TCRdb copy is restricted to in-frame clones and leaves out a portion. Here the sample spans a few million clones, approximately 93% being singletons. This clone has a single count. The ends were cut back, 3 bases at V and 5 bases at J, with 11 bases in the middle. The CDR3 runs 14 residues. Germline V gene lookup returns CDR1 MDHEN and CDR2 SYDVKM. The gene calls are TRBV28 and TRBJ2-1; no reliable D call. The material sequenced was naive CD4+ T cells from PBMCs. Subset defined: CD45RA+ positively selected. The receptor's source is a man between 18 and 35 years old in good health. Some clones in this sample may be carry-over from other donors' samples. CDR3 sequence (DNA): TGTGCCAGCAGTTTCTCCCCTAGTGACAATGAGCAGTTCTTC. Its protein is CASSFSPSDNEQFF.